A selection of T cell receptor beta chains follows, all from one sample in a study of cytomegalovirus exposure and HLA in healthy donors. Some clones are missing from TCRdb's copy, which holds only in-frame ones; the method was immunoSEQ multiplex PCR. The sample includes 100,000 to 150,000 clones, around 80% seen only once; the top ten take approximately 2.6%. What was sequenced was PBMCs. These receptors all stem from a man aged 45-65 years in good health and CMV-seronegative. Each CDR3 is given with its conserved first and last residue. A D gene is named only where the DNA matches it firmly. Clone size appears in some rows only: once, few, many, or a class for an expanded clone.

CDR3 length	V gene	clone size	D gene	J gene	CDR3 protein	CDR3 DNA
15	TRBV5-1	NA	TRBD2	TRBJ2-3	CASSFSGEGTDTQYF	TGCGCCAGCAGCTTTAGCGGGGAGGGCACAGATACGCAGTATTTT
15	TRBV4-1	NA	NA	TRBJ1-2	CASSQEGRAFYGYTF	TGCGCCAGCAGCCAGGAGGGCAGGGCCTTCTATGGCTACACCTTC
15	TRBV14	NA	TRBD1	TRBJ1-4	CASSELTGGVEKLFF	TGTGCCAGCAGCGAATTAACAGGGGGCGTTGAAAAACTGTTTTTT
13	TRBV11-2	NA	TRBD1	TRBJ1-6	CASSWDRASPLHF	TGTGCCAGCAGCTGGGACAGGGCCTCACCCCTCCACTTT
13	TRBV5-1	NA	TRBD2	TRBJ2-3	CASGSGGSDTQYF	TGCGCCAGCGGGAGCGGGGGGTCAGATACGCAGTATTTT
14	TRBV6-1	NA	TRBD1	TRBJ2-7	CASQTGTSNYEQYF	TGTGCCAGCCAGACAGGGACCTCGAACTACGAGCAGTACTTC
14	TRBV10-3	few	NA	TRBJ1-1	CAITSGRVNTEAFF	TGTGCCATCACCTCGGGGAGGGTGAACACTGAAGCTTTCTTT
13	TRBV29-1	NA	NA	TRBJ1-1	CSARGGANTEAFF	TGCAGCGCCAGAGGGGGGGCGAACACTGAAGCTTTCTTT
12	TRBV13	NA	NA	TRBJ2-3	CASSWGVDTQYF	TGTGCCAGCAGCTGGGGGGTGGATACGCAGTATTTT
18	TRBV4-3	NA	NA	TRBJ1-6	CASSQALSGTGGGSPLHF	TGCGCCAGCAGCCAAGCCCTCTCTGGAACAGGCGGCGGTTCACCCCTCCACTTT
15	TRBV5-1	NA	TRBD1	TRBJ2-2	CASSFGQGNTGELFF	TGCGCCAGCAGCTTCGGACAGGGGAACACCGGGGAGCTGTTTTTT
14	TRBV13	NA	TRBD1	TRBJ2-7	CASSLGTGGYEQYF	TGTGCCAGCAGCTTAGGGACAGGGGGCTACGAGCAGTACTTC
17	TRBV15	NA	NA	TRBJ1-2	CATSREVGRREPGGYTF	TGTGCCACCAGCAGAGAGGTCGGGCGCCGAGAACCGGGGGGCTACACCTTC
13	TRBV2	once	NA	TRBJ2-7	CASSVDTLYEQYF	TGTGCCAGCAGTGTTGACACCCTCTACGAGCAGTACTTC
15	TRBV10-1	NA	NA	TRBJ2-1	CASSDTRGTYNEQFF	TGCGCCAGCAGTGATACCCGGGGGACCTACAATGAGCAGTTCTTC
12	TRBV27	NA	NA	TRBJ1-6	CASRVASSPLHF	TGTGCCAGCAGGGTGGCTTCTTCACCCCTCCACTTT
14	TRBV9	NA	NA	TRBJ2-2	CASGAGLNTGELFF	TGTGCCAGCGGCGCAGGGTTGAACACCGGGGAGCTGTTTTTT
13	TRBV6-1	NA	NA	TRBJ1-6	CASIRVRNSPLHF	TGTGCCAGCATCCGAGTCCGGAATTCACCCCTCCACTTT
14	TRBV19	NA	NA	TRBJ1-5	CASSRDRLNQPQHF	TGTGCCAGTAGTAGAGACAGGCTGAATCAGCCCCAGCATTTT
15	TRBV6-6	NA	NA	TRBJ2-7	CASSYPGDPPYEQYF	TGTGCCAGCAGTTACCCAGGGGACCCTCCCTACGAGCAGTACTTC
13	TRBV5-4	NA	NA	TRBJ2-7	CASSFGGTYEQYF	TGTGCCAGCAGCTTCGGCGGAACCTACGAGCAGTACTTC
14	TRBV30	NA	TRBD1	TRBJ2-7	CAWSVAGTGYEQYF	TGTGCCTGGAGTGTAGCAGGGACAGGCTACGAGCAGTACTTC
11	TRBV30	NA	NA	TRBJ2-1	CAWSYGSEQFF	TGTGCCTGGAGCTACGGGTCTGAGCAGTTCTTC